The clone carrying this TCR beta chain has just one count. Before they underwent DNA extraction, samples held about 1-10 million cryopreserved PBMC. They ran version v3.0 of the immunoSEQ assay at survey level. The repertoire was sequenced with immunoSEQ multiplex PCR; TCRdb's copy has only in-frame clones and lacks some. The table shows more than 15,000 clones, with about 86% occurring only once. The V end lost 4 bases, the J end lost 4 bases, and 8 bases lay between the germline ends. CDR1 is SGHRS and CDR2 is YFSETQ in the germline V gene. The CDR3 runs 12 residues. The data originate from a study of long-term antiretroviral therapy in people with HIV.

The material sequenced was unsorted PBMCs, taken 2.3 years before starting antiretroviral therapy. The chain combines TRBV5-1 with TRBJ1-2; D remains unclear. This clonotype was sampled from a woman aged 30 to 39 with HIV. CDR3 sequence (DNA): TGCGCCAGCAGCGACGGTGCCTATGGCTACACCTTC. Amino acid sequence: CASSDGAYGYTF.